A single sample gave rise to the 6 T cell receptor beta chains below, sequenced in a study of shared clonotypes between healthy human individuals. Clones were read by immunoSEQ multiplex PCR, and TCRdb kept only the in-frame ones, dropping some. The data show roughly 2,000,000 clones, approximately 95% seen once. Terminally differentiated effector memory CD45RA+ cells were excluded from the naive CD8 cells, which were CD45RO-negative and positively selected for CCR7. The sequencing input was naive CD8+ T cells sorted from blood. The receptor source for this set is a young man in good health.

The CDR3 DNA follows: TGCGCCAGCAGCCTCAGTCCAGGGGATATTGAGCAGTTCTTC. Amino acid sequence: CASSLSPGDIEQFF. This chain uses TRBV4-1 with TRBJ2-1; maybe TRBD1 (6 bases). Trimming cost V 4 bases and J 9 bases, with 16 bases left between them. Germline V CDR1 and CDR2: MGHRA, YSYEKL. This CDR3 has 14 residues.

This clone showed up just a few times. The chain is built from TRBV18 and TRBJ1-1, with 8 bases identical to TRBD1. The CDR3 is 18 amino acids. Germline lookup yields CDR1 KGHSH and CDR2 LQKENI. V was pared by 2 bases and J by 3 bases, with 14 bases of the junction left unmatched. The CDR3: CASSPFGRGRGGDTEAFF. The DNA for the CDR3 is TGTGCCAGCTCACCATTCGGCAGGGGGCGCGGAGGAGACACTGAAGCTTTCTTT.

This chain connects TRBV4-2 to TRBJ2-5; the D gene is possibly TRBD1 (6 bases). Germline V gene data show CDR1 as LGHNA and CDR2 as YNFKEQ. This CDR3 spans 14 amino acids. Trimming took off 0 bases at V and 5 bases at J, with 10 bases between the two ends. CDR3 protein: CASSQEIGGETQYF. The CDR3 region has the DNA TGTGCCAGCAGCCAAGAAATTGGGGGCGAGACCCAGTACTTC.

The chain couples TRBV7-9 to TRBJ2-5; D might be TRBD1 (5 bases). The CDR3 totals 14 residues. The V gene's germline CDR1 is SEHNR and CDR2 FQNEAQ (reference sequence). Trimming shortened V by 5 bases and J by 3 bases, and 13 bases separated the two germline ends. The CDR3 DNA sequence: TGTGCCAGCAGCCCAACAGACAGAGAAGAGACCCAGTACTTC. It is translated as CASSPTDREETQYF.

The genes are TRBV28 and TRBJ2-7; possibly TRBD1 for D (5 bases). This CDR3 comprises 14 residues. Trimming removed 3 bases from V and 3 bases from J, with 12 bases in between. The germline V gene encodes CDR1 MDHEN and CDR2 SYDVKM. CDR3 DNA: TGTGCCAGCAGTTTCCCCTCAAGGGGCTACGAGCAGTACTTC. It encodes CASSFPSRGYEQYF. Variable domain in full (rest from reference TRBV28 and TRBJ2-7): DVKVTQSSRYLVKRTGEKVFLECVQDMDHENMFWYRQDPGLGLRLIYFSYDVKMKEKGDIPEGYSVSREKKERFSLILESASTNQTSMYLCASSFPSRGYEQYFGPGTRLTVT.

The rearrangement links TRBV10-3 to TRBJ2-7; 11 bases line up with TRBD1. The trim removed 0 bases at V and 3 bases at J, leaving 7 bases unmatched. Germline CDR1 ENHRY, CDR2 SYGVKD. This CDR3 is 17 amino acids long. The CDR3 nucleotides are TGTGCCATCAGTGAGTCGACTGGGGGACAGGGGGTCTACGAGCAGTACTTC. Translated, it gives CAISESTGGQGVYEQYF.